The present T cell receptor beta chain was sequenced within a study of long-term antiretroviral therapy in people with HIV. Researchers report immunoSEQ v3.0 was run at survey level. Clones were read by immunoSEQ multiplex PCR, and TCRdb kept only the in-frame ones, dropping some. The sample carries about 44,000 clones, more than 90% recorded once. CDR1 and CDR2 (germline): SGHAT, FQNNGV. Trimming took 3 bases from V and 5 from J; bases not matched to a gene: 7. CDR3 length equals 15 residues. Samples held about 0.9-10 million cryopreserved PBMC before DNA extraction. The chain joins TRBV11-2 to TRBJ2-3; 8 bases agree with TRBD2. The clonotype originates from a woman in her forties or fifties with HIV. Sample: unsorted PBMCs, taken 3.7 years after starting antiretroviral therapy. The DNA of the CDR3 is TGTGCCAGCAGCTTTACAGCGGGGGTCCTAGATACGCAGTATTTT. Protein product: CASSFTAGVLDTQYF.